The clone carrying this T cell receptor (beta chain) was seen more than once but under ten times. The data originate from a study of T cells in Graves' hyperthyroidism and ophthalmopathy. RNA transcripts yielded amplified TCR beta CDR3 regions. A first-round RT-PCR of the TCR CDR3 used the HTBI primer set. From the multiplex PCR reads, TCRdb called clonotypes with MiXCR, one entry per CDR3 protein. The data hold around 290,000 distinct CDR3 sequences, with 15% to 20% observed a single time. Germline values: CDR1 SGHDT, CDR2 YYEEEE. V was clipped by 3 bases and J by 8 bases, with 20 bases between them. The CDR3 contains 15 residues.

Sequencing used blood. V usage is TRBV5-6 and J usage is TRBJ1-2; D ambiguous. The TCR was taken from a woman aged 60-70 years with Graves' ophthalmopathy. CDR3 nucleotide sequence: TGTGCCAGCAGCTCCCTAAGCAGTATGCCAGGAGGCTACACCTTC. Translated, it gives CASSSLSSMPGGYTF.